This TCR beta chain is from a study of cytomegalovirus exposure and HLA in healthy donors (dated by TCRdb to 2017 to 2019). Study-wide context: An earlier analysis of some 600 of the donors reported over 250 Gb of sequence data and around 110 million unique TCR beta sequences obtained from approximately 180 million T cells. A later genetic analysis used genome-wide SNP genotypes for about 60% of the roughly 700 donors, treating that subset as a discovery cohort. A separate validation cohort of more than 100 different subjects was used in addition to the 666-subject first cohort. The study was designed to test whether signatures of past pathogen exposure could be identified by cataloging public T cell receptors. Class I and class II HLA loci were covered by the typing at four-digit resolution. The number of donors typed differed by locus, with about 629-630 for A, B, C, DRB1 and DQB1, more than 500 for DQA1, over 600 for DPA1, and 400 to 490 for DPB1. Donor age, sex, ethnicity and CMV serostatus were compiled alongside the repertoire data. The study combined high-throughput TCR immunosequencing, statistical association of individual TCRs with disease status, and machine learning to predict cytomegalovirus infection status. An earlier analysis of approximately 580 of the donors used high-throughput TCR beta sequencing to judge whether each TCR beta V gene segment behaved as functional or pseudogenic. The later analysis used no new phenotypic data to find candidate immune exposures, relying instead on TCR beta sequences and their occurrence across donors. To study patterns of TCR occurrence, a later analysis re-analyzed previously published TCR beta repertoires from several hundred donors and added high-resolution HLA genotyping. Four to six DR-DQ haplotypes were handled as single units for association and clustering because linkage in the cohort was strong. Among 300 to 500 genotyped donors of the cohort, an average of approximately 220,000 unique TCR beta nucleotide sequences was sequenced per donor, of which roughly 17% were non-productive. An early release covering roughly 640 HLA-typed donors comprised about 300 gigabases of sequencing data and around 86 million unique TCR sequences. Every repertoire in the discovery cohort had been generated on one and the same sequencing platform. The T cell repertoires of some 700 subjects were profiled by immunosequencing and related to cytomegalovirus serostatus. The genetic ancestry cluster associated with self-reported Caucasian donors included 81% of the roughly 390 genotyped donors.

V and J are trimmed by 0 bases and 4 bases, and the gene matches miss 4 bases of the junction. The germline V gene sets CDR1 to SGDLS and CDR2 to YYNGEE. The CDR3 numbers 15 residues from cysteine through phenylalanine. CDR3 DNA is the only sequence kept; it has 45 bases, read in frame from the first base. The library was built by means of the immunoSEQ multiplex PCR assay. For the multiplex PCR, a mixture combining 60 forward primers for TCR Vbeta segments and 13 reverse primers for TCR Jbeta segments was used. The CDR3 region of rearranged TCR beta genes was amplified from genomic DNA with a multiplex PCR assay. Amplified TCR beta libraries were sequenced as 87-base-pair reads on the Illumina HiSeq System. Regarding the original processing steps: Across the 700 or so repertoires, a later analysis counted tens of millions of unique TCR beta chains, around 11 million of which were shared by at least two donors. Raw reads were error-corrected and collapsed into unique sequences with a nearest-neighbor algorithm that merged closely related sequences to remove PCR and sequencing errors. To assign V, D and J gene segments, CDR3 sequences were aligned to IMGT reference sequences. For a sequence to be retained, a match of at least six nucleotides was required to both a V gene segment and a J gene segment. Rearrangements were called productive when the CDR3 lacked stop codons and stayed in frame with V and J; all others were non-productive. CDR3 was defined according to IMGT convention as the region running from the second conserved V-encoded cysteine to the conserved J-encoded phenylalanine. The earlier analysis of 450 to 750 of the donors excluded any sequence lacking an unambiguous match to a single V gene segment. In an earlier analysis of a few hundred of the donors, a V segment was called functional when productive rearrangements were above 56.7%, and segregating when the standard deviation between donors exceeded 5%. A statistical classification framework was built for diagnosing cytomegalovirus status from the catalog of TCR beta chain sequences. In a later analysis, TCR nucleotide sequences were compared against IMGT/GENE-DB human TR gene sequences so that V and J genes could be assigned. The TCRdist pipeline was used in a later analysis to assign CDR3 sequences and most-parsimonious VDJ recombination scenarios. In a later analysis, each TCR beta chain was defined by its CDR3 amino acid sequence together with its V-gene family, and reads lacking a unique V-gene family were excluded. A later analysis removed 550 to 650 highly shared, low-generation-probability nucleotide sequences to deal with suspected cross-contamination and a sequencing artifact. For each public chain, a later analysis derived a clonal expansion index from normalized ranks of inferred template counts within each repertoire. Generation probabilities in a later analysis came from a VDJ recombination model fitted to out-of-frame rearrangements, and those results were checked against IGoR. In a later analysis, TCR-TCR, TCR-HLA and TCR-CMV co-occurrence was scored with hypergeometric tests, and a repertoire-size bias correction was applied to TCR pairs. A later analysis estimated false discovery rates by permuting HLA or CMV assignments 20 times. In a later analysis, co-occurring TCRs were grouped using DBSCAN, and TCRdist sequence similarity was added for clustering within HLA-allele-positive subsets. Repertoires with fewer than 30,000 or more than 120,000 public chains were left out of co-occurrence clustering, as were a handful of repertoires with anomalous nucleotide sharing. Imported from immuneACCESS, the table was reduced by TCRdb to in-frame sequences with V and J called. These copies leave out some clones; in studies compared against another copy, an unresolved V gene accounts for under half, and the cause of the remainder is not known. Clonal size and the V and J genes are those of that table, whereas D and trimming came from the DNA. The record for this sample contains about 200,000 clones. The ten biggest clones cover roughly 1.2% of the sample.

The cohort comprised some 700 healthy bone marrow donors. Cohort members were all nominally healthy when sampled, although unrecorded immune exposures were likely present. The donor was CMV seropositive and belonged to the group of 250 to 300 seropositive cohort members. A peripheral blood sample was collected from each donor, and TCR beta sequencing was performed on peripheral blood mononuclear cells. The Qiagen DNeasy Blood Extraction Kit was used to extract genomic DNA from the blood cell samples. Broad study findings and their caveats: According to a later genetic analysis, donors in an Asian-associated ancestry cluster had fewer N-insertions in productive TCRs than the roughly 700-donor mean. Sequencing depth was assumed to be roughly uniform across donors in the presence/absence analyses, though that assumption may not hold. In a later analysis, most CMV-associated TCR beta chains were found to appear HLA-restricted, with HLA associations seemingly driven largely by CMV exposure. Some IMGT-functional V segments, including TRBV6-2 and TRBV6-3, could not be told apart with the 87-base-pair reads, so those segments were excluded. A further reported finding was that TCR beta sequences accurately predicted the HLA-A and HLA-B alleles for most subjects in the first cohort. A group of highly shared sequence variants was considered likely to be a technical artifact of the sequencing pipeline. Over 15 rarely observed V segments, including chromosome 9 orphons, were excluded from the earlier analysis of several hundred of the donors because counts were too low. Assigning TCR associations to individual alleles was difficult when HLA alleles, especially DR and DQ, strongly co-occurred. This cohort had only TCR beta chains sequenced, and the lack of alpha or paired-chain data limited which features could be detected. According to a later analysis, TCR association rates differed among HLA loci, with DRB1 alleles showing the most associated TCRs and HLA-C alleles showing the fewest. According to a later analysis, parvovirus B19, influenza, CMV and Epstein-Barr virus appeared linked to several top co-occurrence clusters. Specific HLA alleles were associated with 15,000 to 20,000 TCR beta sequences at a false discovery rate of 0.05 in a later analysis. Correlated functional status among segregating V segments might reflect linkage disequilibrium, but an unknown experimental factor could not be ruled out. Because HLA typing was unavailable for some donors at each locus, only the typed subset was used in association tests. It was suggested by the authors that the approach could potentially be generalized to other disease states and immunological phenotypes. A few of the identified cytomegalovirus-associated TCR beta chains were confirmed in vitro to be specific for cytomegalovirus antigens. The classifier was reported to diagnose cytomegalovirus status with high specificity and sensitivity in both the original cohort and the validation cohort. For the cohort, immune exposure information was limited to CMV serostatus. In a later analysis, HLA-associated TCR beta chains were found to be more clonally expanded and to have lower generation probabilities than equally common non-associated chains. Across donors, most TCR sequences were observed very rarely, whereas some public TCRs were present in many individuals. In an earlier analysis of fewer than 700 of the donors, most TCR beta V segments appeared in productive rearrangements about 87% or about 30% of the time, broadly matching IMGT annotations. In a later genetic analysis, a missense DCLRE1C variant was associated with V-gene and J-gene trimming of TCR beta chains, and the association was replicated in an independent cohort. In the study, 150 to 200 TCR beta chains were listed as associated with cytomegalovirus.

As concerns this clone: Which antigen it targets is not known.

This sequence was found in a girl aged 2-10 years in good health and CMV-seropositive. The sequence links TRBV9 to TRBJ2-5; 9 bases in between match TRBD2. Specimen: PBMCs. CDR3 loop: CASSVGVSGRETQYF. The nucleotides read TGTGCCAGCAGCGTAGGAGTTAGCGGGAGAGAGACCCAGTACTTC.